This T cell receptor (beta chain) was profiled in a study of cytotoxic CD8 clonotypes in ibrutinib-treated CLL. Study-level information: The patients comprised some twelve relapsed/refractory and around 14 treatment-naive cases, approximately 17 IGHV unmutated. Overall study results and limits: Clonality (at baseline) was higher than in age-matched healthy donors and tracked circulating CD8+ T-cell counts. On treatment, the uncommon public clonotypes contracted or remained stable.

As to this clone: The antigen is undetermined.

Target depth was 1 in 200,000 to 1 in 1 million T cells, about 10x per clonotype. Generated by immunoSEQ multiplex PCR, the TCRdb table keeps only in-frame clones and is missing some. This sample has 70,000 to 80,000 clones, with approximately 87% found just once. CDR1 SGHDT and CDR2 YYEEEE come from the germline V gene. The V gene lost 3 bases and the J gene lost 1 base, with 13 bases spanning the gap. CDR3 length: 15 amino acids. The V gene is TRBV5-6, the J gene TRBJ1-1; a possible D gene is TRBD1 (5 bases). The TCR sequence derives from a human donor with chronic lymphocytic leukemia. The specimen was PBMCs, collected after 24 months of ibrutinib treatment. This CDR3 reads CASSSVTDKNTEAFF. The CDR3, as DNA: TGTGCCAGCAGCTCCGTGACAGACAAGAACACTGAAGCTTTCTTT.